This passage covers 32 T cell receptor beta chains from one sample sequenced in a study of T and B cells in COVID-19 patients (dated by TCRdb to 2018 to 2020). Genomic DNA extracted from blood, in amounts of roughly 220-550 ng, served as the starting material for amplifying TRB repertoires. Sequencing used an Illumina MiSeq. Multiplex PCR with BIOMED2 TRB-A/B primer pools was used to amplify TRB rearrangements. TCRdb passed the public sequencing reads through fastp at Q25 and MiXCR, retaining productive beta sequences. CDR3 protein sequences are deduplicated, and each keeps its most common genes and DNA. The sample table lists some 8,400 distinct CDR3 sequences, more than 20% of them with a count of one. About 6% of the sample comes from the top ten. The material sequenced was blood. The receptors derive from a human donor who had recovered from COVID-19.

V and J are TRBV19 and TRBJ2-1, with 8 bases that match TRBD2. With V trimmed by 5 bases and J by 8 bases, 5 bases remained unmatched. This CDR3 spans 13 amino acids. CDR1 is LNHDA, CDR2 SQIVND, per germline (reference sequence). The CDR3 reads CASSVGGADEQFF. CDR3 coding DNA: TGTGCCAGTAGTGTCGGGGGGGCGGATGAGCAGTTCTTC.

This clonotype appeared a few times. This rearrangement joins TRBV4-2 to TRBJ2-3, with 8 positions matching TRBD2. Germline values: CDR1 LGHNA, CDR2 YNFKEQ. The CDR3 is 14 amino acids. With V trimmed by 5 bases and J by 4 bases, 5 bases remained unmatched. The CDR3 spells CASSGRGEADTQYF. The CDR3 coding sequence is TGTGCCAGCAGCGGGCGGGGGGAGGCAGATACGCAGTATTTT.

The chain has TRBV20-1 and TRBJ2-7; D perhaps matches TRBD2 (6 bases). V gave up 4 bases and J gave up 4 bases, with 17 bases separating them. The CDR3 is made up of 14 amino acids. Germline lookup yields CDR1 DFQATT and CDR2 SNEGSKA (reference sequence). The CDR3 protein is CSATPTSSQYEQYF. The DNA for the CDR3 is TGCAGTGCTACCCCTACTAGCTCCCAGTACGAGCAGTACTTC.

A few counts support this clonotype. The rearrangement links TRBV24-1 to TRBJ2-7, with D perhaps assigned TRBD1 or TRBD2 (5 bases each). V shed 9 bases and J shed 5 bases, with 16 bases lying between them. The germline gives CDR1 KGHDR, CDR2 SFDVKD. CDR3 size: 13 residues. CDR3 protein: CATGTDGSHEQYF. Written as DNA, the CDR3 is TGTGCCACCGGGACGGACGGATCCCACGAGCAGTACTTC.

In its sample, this clonotype was seen a few times. The chain joins TRBV5-1 to TRBJ2-3; TRBD1 matches 9 bases. CDR1 is SGHRS and CDR2 is YFSETQ in the germline V gene. The CDR3 length is 16 residues. J lost 0 bases, V lost 4 bases, and 6 bases had no gene match. The CDR3 coding sequence is TGCGCCAGCAGCCTCGGACAGGGGACTAGCACAGATACGCAGTATTTT. Translation gives CASSLGQGTSTDTQYF.

This chain joins TRBV11-2 and TRBJ2-5; 10 bases match TRBD2. The germline gives CDR1 SGHAT, CDR2 FQNNGV. The CDR3 extends over 16 amino acids. Trimming at V came to 2 bases and at J to 5 bases, leaving 8 bases not matched to a gene. The CDR3 reads CASSLMSGGAWETQYF. Written as DNA, the CDR3 is TGTGCCAGCAGCTTAATGAGCGGGGGGGCGTGGGAGACCCAGTACTTC.

This clonotype is medium-sized. The chain is built from TRBV19 and TRBJ2-7, with 9 bases matching TRBD2. The CDR3 sequence is 14 residues long. V was pared by 1 base and J by 6 bases, with 4 bases of the junction left unmatched. Per germline, CDR1 LNHDA and CDR2 SQIVND (reference sequence). The CDR3, as DNA: TGTGCCAGTAGTATAGGCGGGAGGGCCGGCGAGCAGTACTTC. Protein sequence: CASSIGGRAGEQYF.

The V and J genes are TRBV10-3 and TRBJ1-3; 10 bases map to TRBD1. The CDR3 spans 15 residues. CDR1 is ENHRY, CDR2 SYGVKD, per germline. The junction had 6 bases not matched to a gene; V was cut back by 6 bases and J by 4 bases. The CDR3 spells CAIRRQGATGNTIYF. The CDR3, as DNA: TGTGCCATCAGGAGACAGGGGGCTACCGGAAACACCATATATTTT.

This chain connects TRBV10-3 to TRBJ1-5; D gene ambiguous. Per germline, CDR1 ENHRY and CDR2 SYGVKD. V was trimmed by 3 bases and J by 1 base, leaving 4 bases between them. The CDR3 spans 13 residues. CDR3 residues: CAISEQSNQPQHF. The CDR3 DNA reads as TGTGCCATCAGTGAACAGAGCAATCAGCCCCAGCATTTT.

By sample share, this clonotype is medium-sized. The chain links TRBV5-4 to TRBJ2-1; D is tentatively TRBD1 or TRBD2 (5 bases each). CDR3 size: 17 residues. Germline CDR1 SGHNT, CDR2 YYREEE (reference sequence). Trimming removed 3 bases from V and 2 bases from J, with 18 bases in between. This CDR3 is CASSSGLAPGTYNEQFF. CDR3 coding DNA: TGTGCCAGCAGCTCGGGGCTTGCTCCGGGAACCTACAATGAGCAGTTCTTC. Looking up the rest from reference TRBV5-4 and TRBJ2-1 gives the full variable domain: ETGVTQSPTHLIKTRGQQVTLRCSSQSGHNTVSWYQQALGQGPQFIFQYYREEENGRGNFPPRFSGLQFPNYSSELNVNALELDDSALYLCASSSGLAPGTYNEQFFGPGTRLTVL.

This clonotype showed up many times. This chain connects TRBV24-1 to TRBJ2-3; 10 positions agree with TRBD1. This CDR3 is 16 amino acids long. Germline CDR1 and CDR2: KGHDR and SFDVKD. The junction had 7 bases not matched to a gene; V was cut back by 5 bases and J by 3 bases. DNA of the CDR3: TGTGCCACCAGTGGGGCGACAGGGGGCGCGACAGATACGCAGTATTTT. Translating it yields CATSGATGGATDTQYF.

This clonotype is termed medium-sized. The chain joins TRBV29-1 to TRBJ2-7; 7 nucleotides align to TRBD1. V lost 0 bases, J lost 6 bases, and 17 bases stayed unmatched. Germline-derived CDR1 and CDR2 are SQVTM and ANQGSEA. The CDR3 is 17 amino acids. CDR3 DNA sequence: TGCAGCGTTGAAGATGGGCTCAAGGGGGCCCTCGGCGGCGAGCAGTACTTC. Protein: CSVEDGLKGALGGEQYF.

By proportion, this clonotype is medium-sized. The chain uses TRBV19 and TRBJ2-7; TRBD1 matches 9 bases. The germline gives CDR1 LNHDA, CDR2 SQIVND (reference sequence). CDR3 size: 16 residues. Trimming removed 3 bases from V and 5 bases from J; junction bases left unmatched: 11. The CDR3 region is CASSMGTGMEEDEQYF. CDR3 nucleotides: TGTGCCAGTAGTATGGGGACAGGGATGGAGGAAGACGAGCAGTACTTC.

In its sample, this clonotype ranks as medium-sized. Because the CDR3 is missing its conserved closing phenylalanine or tryptophan, this is likely a read error. No DNA is shown, since the ends of the CDR3 on it are uncertain; the CDR3 is the one TCRdb lists. CDR3 residues: CASSIPRRGSTT. This rearrangement joins TRBV19 to TRBJ2-7. The germline V gene encodes CDR1 LNHDA and CDR2 SQIVND (reference sequence). The CDR3 totals 12 residues, both ends included.

A remark on this clonotype: Mismatch with germline at one junction end may stem from a read error. V is TRBV4-3 and J is TRBJ2-2, with D perhaps TRBD2 (5 bases). This CDR3 contains 18 residues. Germline CDR1 LGHNA, CDR2 YSLEER. DNA of the CDR3: TGCGCCAGCAGCCAAGATCCCCCCCGGGGAGTTAACACCGGGGTGCTGTTTTTT. Amino acids: CASSQDPPRGVNTGVLFF.

This clonotype was found once. The conserved phenylalanine or tryptophan is not found at the CDR3 terminus, so this likely reflects a read error. The chain couples TRBV4-2 to TRBJ2-1; either TRBD1 or TRBD2 may supply D (6 bases each). Trimming took 2 bases from V and 5 from J, leaving 16 bases between them. From germline, CDR1 is LGHNA and CDR2 YNFKEQ. This CDR3 region has 16 residues. The CDR3 is CASSQTGAGRDNEQFL. The DNA of the CDR3 is TGTGCCAGCAGCCAAACGGGGGCTGGGCGAGACAATGAGCAGTTCCTC.

This clonotype was observed a handful of times. V usage is TRBV11-2 and J usage is TRBJ2-7, with a possible D match to TRBD1 (5 bases). This CDR3 has 15 amino acids. Germline values: CDR1 SGHAT, CDR2 FQNNGV. The ends were cut back, 4 bases at V and 2 bases at J, with 15 bases in the middle. Here the CDR3 reads CASSSYQGKAYEQYF. CDR3 nucleotide sequence: TGTGCCAGCAGCTCCTACCAGGGAAAGGCCTACGAGCAGTACTTC.

By share of the sample, this clonotype is medium-sized (0.01 to 0.1%). The chain has TRBV19 and TRBJ2-7, with a tentative D call TRBD1 (5 bases). Germline V gene lookup returns CDR1 LNHDA and CDR2 SQIVND (reference sequence). This CDR3 region has 15 residues. V dropped 5 bases and J dropped 1 base, with 15 bases sitting between them. DNA of the CDR3: TGTGCCAGTAGTCGTACAGGCCTCGAATCCTACGAGCAGTACTTC. The encoded protein is CASSRTGLESYEQYF. Drawing the rest from reference TRBV19 and TRBJ2-7, the complete variable domain is DGGITQSPKYLFRKEGQNVTLSCEQNLNHDAMYWYRQDPGQGLRLIYYSQIVNDFQKGDIAEGYSVSREKKESFPLTVTSAQKNPTAFYLCASSRTGLESYEQYFGPGTRLTVT.

By sample fraction, this clonotype is medium-sized (0.01 to 0.1%). The chain uses TRBV18 and TRBJ1-2, with TRBD1 as a possible D gene (6 bases). Deletions cut 3 bases from V and 5 bases from J, with 16 bases between. Germline lookup yields CDR1 KGHSH and CDR2 LQKENI. The length of the CDR3 is 15 residues. The CDR3 coding sequence is TGTGCCAGCTCACCCCGATCAGACGGACAGTATGGCTACACCTTC. This translates into CASSPRSDGQYGYTF.

This clonotype is medium-sized. V and J are TRBV6-4 and TRBJ2-1; D is unresolved. The CDR3 totals 14 residues. V lost 0 bases to trimming and J lost 3 bases, with 6 bases between them. Germline V lookup: CDR1 MRHNA, CDR2 SNTAGT. The CDR3 loop reads CASSDSGDYNEQFF. CDR3 sequence (DNA): TGTGCCAGCAGTGACTCGGGCGACTACAATGAGCAGTTCTTC.

The chain combines TRBV14 with TRBJ2-1, with 8 bases fitting TRBD1. Germline V gene lookup returns CDR1 SGHDN and CDR2 FVKESK. CDR3 size: 15 residues. J lost 7 bases, V lost 3 bases, and 8 bases had no gene match. This CDR3 is CASSQRTGHSNEQFF. The CDR3 DNA reads as TGTGCCAGCAGCCAGAGGACAGGGCATAGTAATGAGCAGTTCTTC.

In this sample, this clonotype is medium-sized. V gene TRBV11-1 combines with J gene TRBJ1-1, with D perhaps TRBD1 (5 bases). The germline V gene has CDR1 SGHAT and CDR2 FQDESV (reference sequence). Trimming removed 5 bases at V and 0 bases at J, with 10 bases between. The CDR3 has 14 amino acids. CDR3 nucleotides: TGTGCCAGCAGCCAGGGACGGATGAACACTGAAGCTTTCTTT. Amino acids: CASSQGRMNTEAFF.

This clonotype was seen ten or more times. The rearrangement links TRBV6-6 to TRBJ1-2; 7 positions agree with TRBD1. Unmatched junction bases numbered 8, after V lost 5 bases and J lost 5 bases. The germline CDR1 and CDR2 sequences are MNHNY and SVGAGI (reference sequence). The CDR3 consists of 14 residues. The CDR3 spells CASSKRQGGYGYTF. The CDR3 DNA reads as TGTGCCAGCAGTAAAAGACAGGGTGGGTATGGCTACACCTTC.

In this sample, this clonotype is medium-sized. The J gene is TRBJ2-1, the V gene TRBV6-5; 7 bases fit TRBD1. This CDR3 is built from 15 residues. CDR1 is MNHEY, CDR2 SVGAGI, per germline. With V trimmed by 5 bases and J by 1 base, 5 bases remained unmatched. This CDR3 reads CASSDRVSSYNEQFF. In DNA, the CDR3 is TGTGCCAGCAGTGACAGGGTTAGTTCCTACAATGAGCAGTTCTTC.

This clonotype was observed a few times. The chain is built from TRBV7-9 and TRBJ2-1; TRBD2 matches at 7 bases. Germline CDR1 reads SEHNR; CDR2 reads FQNEAQ (reference sequence). V was pared by 4 bases and J by 1 base, with 4 bases of the junction left unmatched. This CDR3 contains 15 residues. The CDR3 DNA reads as TGTGCCAGCAGCTCGGGCGGGAGTTCCTACAATGAGCAGTTCTTC. Its protein is CASSSGGSSYNEQFF. The variable domain in full, with the rest retrieved from reference TRBV7-9 and TRBJ2-1, is DTGVSQNPRHKITKRGQNVTFRCDPISEHNRLYWYRQTLGQGPEFLTYFQNEAQLEKSRLLSDRFSAERPKGSFSTLEIQRTEQGDSAMYLCASSSGGSSYNEQFFGPGTRLTVL.

The chain links TRBV19 to TRBJ2-3, with a tentative D call TRBD1 (6 bases). V was cut by 5 bases and J by 6 bases, with 12 bases left in between. Germline lookup yields CDR1 LNHDA and CDR2 SQIVND (reference sequence). The CDR3 runs to 13 residues. CDR3 loop: CASSRTGTDTQYF. DNA of the CDR3: TGTGCCAGTAGTCGAACAGGGACCGATACGCAGTATTTT.

This clonotype is deemed medium-sized. The V gene is TRBV18, the J gene TRBJ2-7; maybe TRBD1 (5 bases). This CDR3 comprises 14 residues. V shed 1 base and J shed 0 bases, with 7 bases lying between them. CDR1 is KGHSH, CDR2 LQKENI, per germline. This chain's CDR3 is CASSPQGHSYEQYF. The CDR3 bases are TGTGCCAGCTCACCACAGGGGCACTCCTACGAGCAGTACTTC. The variable domain in full, with the rest retrieved from reference TRBV18 and TRBJ2-7, is NAGVMQNPRHLVRRRGQEARLRCSPMKGHSHVYWYRQLPEEGLKFMVYLQKENIIDESGMPKERFSAEFPKEGPSILRIQQVVRGDSAAYFCASSPQGHSYEQYFGPGTRLTVT.

This clonotype counts as medium-sized. This sequence joins TRBV6-5 and TRBJ2-7, with TRBD1 matching over 8 bases. The CDR3 spans 15 residues. J lost 3 bases, V lost 5 bases, and 9 bases had no gene match. Germline CDR1 is MNHEY and CDR2 is SVGAGI. The CDR3 nucleotides are TGTGCCAGCAGTACAAGGCCGGACAGGGACTACGAGCAGTACTTC. Protein product: CASSTRPDRDYEQYF.

The chain carries TRBV5-1 and TRBJ2-5; D is unresolved. Germline CDR1 reads SGHRS; CDR2 reads YFSETQ. V gave up 0 bases and J gave up 0 bases, with 3 bases separating them. This CDR3 has 13 amino acids. CDR3 sequence reads: CASSLGNQETQYF. CDR3 DNA: TGCGCCAGCAGCTTGGGGAACCAAGAGACCCAGTACTTC.

This clonotype came up many times. The CDR3 loop is CASSLRSPGTADNQPQHF. CDR3 coding DNA: TGTGCCAGCTCACTCCGGTCTCCCGGGACTGCAGACAATCAGCCCCAGCATTTT. This sequence joins TRBV18 and TRBJ1-5; possible D gene TRBD1, 5 bases. The CDR3 is made up of 18 amino acids. V was cut by 4 bases and J by 3 bases, with 22 bases left in between. Germline V CDR1 and CDR2: KGHSH, LQKENI.

The rearrangement uses TRBV10-3 and TRBJ2-4; D assignment may be TRBD1 or TRBD2 (6 bases each). CDR3 length: 16 residues. The germline CDR1 and CDR2 sequences are ENHRY and SYGVKD. Trimming pared 10 bases from V and 3 bases from J, leaving 22 bases between. CDR3 amino acids: CATEIGGGVGKNIQYF. CDR3 coding DNA: TGTGCCACGGAGATCGGGGGCGGCGTTGGCAAAAACATTCAGTACTTC.

The sample holds a few counts of this clonotype. The V call is TRBV20-1, the J call TRBJ2-7; tentatively, D is TRBD1 (5 bases). Trimming took 2 bases from V and 3 from J, leaving 17 bases between them. This CDR3 region has 15 residues. CDR1 is DFQATT, CDR2 SNEGSKA, per germline (reference sequence). CDR3 loop: CSARTPGLPHYEQYF. In DNA, the CDR3 is TGCAGTGCTAGAACCCCAGGGCTTCCTCACTACGAGCAGTACTTC.